The next 32 T cell receptor beta chains were all read from a single sample in a study of glioma-infiltrating T cells after dendritic cell vaccination. The data were produced by immunoSEQ multiplex PCR, yet TCRdb's version contains in-frame clones alone and is incomplete. The table has 30,000 to 40,000 clones, about 80% seen once. Sequencing was performed on blood, taken before dendritic cell vaccination. Receptors were obtained from a human donor with glioblastoma.

This clone appeared a single time. The V call is TRBV7-9, the J call TRBJ2-7, with D perhaps matching TRBD2 (6 bases). CDR1 and CDR2 (germline): SEHNR, FQNEAQ (reference sequence). This CDR3 contains 14 residues. Trimming pared 5 bases from V and 5 bases from J, leaving 16 bases between. The CDR3 region has the DNA TGTGCCAGCAGCCCCCCAGCTAGCGCCCACGAGCAGTACTTC. Protein: CASSPPASAHEQYF.

This chain joins TRBV6-6 and TRBJ1-6, with D perhaps matching TRBD1 (6 bases). The CDR3 has 15 amino acids. V lost 10 bases to trimming and J lost 2 bases, with 15 bases between them. Germline values: CDR1 MNHNY, CDR2 SVGAGI (reference sequence). The CDR3 region has the DNA TGTGCCACCTACAGGGAAGGGGCCTATAATTCACCCCTCCACTTT. Encoded protein: CATYREGAYNSPLHF.

The V call is TRBV18, the J call TRBJ2-2; perhaps TRBD2 as D (6 bases). V lost 8 bases, J lost 0 bases, and 25 bases lay in between. Looked up from germline, CDR1 is KGHSH and CDR2 is LQKENI. The CDR3 is 19 amino acids. CDR3 coding DNA: TGTGCCAGCACGGTTTATTGGGAGGAGGGCAGCCCGAACACCGGGGAGCTGTTTTTT. Amino acids: CASTVYWEEGSPNTGELFF.

The CDR3 loop reads CASSSKGAGNTIYF. The CDR3 region has the DNA TGTGCCAGTAGTTCCAAGGGGGCTGGAAACACCATATATTTT. V usage is TRBV19 and J usage is TRBJ1-3; tentative D call: TRBD1 (6 bases). Trimming cost V 5 bases and J 2 bases, with 10 bases left between them. This CDR3 region has 14 residues. Per germline, CDR1 LNHDA and CDR2 SQIVND (reference sequence).

Here the CDR3 DNA reads TGTGCCAGCAGCTTAGGACGCAGGGTGACCGGGGAGCTGTTTTTT. Translating gives CASSLGRRVTGELFF. This chain joins TRBV7-9 and TRBJ2-2, with a tentative D call TRBD1 (5 bases). Trimming left V 1 base short and J 5 bases short, with 11 bases between. The CDR3 sequence is 15 residues long. The germline gives CDR1 SEHNR, CDR2 FQNEAQ (reference sequence).

Remarks on this clone: This CDR3 is also generated by other DNA sequences in the sample. CDR3 in DNA: TGTGCCTGGAGAGCGGGGGGGCGTACAGATACGCAGTATTTT. Translating it yields CAWRAGGRTDTQYF. This chain uses TRBV30 with TRBJ2-3, with 10 positions matching TRBD2. The trim removed 3 bases at V and 3 bases at J, leaving 3 bases unmatched. There are 14 residues in the CDR3. Germline V gene sequence: CDR1 GTSNPN, CDR2 SVGIG (reference sequence).

CDR3 in amino acids: CASSYGSGGYGYTF. In nucleotides, the CDR3 is TGTGCCAGCAGTTACGGGTCAGGAGGCTATGGCTACACCTTC. V gene TRBV6-6 combines with J gene TRBJ1-2; D unclear. The V gene's germline CDR1 is MNHNY and CDR2 SVGAGI (reference sequence). The CDR3 length is 14 residues. V lost 2 bases and J lost 4, with 11 bases in between.

The chain employs TRBV6-5 and TRBJ2-1, with TRBD2 as a possible D gene (5 bases). Germline loops: CDR1 MNHEY, CDR2 SVGAGI. V lost 5 bases to trimming and J lost 10 bases, with 12 bases between them. The CDR3 is 12 residues long. The CDR3 region has the DNA TGTGCCAGCAGTCCCCCACCGGGGGAGCAGTTCTTC. Residues: CASSPPPGEQFF.

This chain connects TRBV10-3 to TRBJ2-1; 8 bases agree with TRBD1. This CDR3 region has 13 residues. The germline V gene has CDR1 ENHRY and CDR2 SYGVKD. V was clipped by 10 bases and J by 2 bases; unmatched bases: 4. The CDR3 nucleotides read TGTGCCACCGGGACAGGAACCTACAATGAGCAGTTCTTC. Its translation is CATGTGTYNEQFF.

J is TRBJ1-1 and V is TRBV10-2; D perhaps matches TRBD1 (5 bases). CDR3 size: 14 residues. V lost 3 bases and J lost 4, with 12 bases in between. Germline V gene data show CDR1 as WSHSY and CDR2 as SAAADI. The CDR3 DNA follows: TGCGCCAGCAGTGAAGGGTCGGGGGGCACTGAAGCTTTCTTT. It encodes CASSEGSGGTEAFF.

The chain carries TRBV5-4 and TRBJ1-5, with D possibly TRBD1 on 6 matching bases. The ends were cut back, 4 bases at V and 6 bases at J, with 14 bases in the middle. CDR3 length: 14 amino acids. The germline V gene has CDR1 SGHNT and CDR2 YYREEE (reference sequence). The CDR3 protein is CASSDGGGAQPQHF. DNA of the CDR3: TGTGCCAGCAGCGATGGTGGGGGGGCTCAGCCCCAGCATTTT.

This sequence joins TRBV9 and TRBJ2-1; TRBD2 aligns across 7 bases. CDR1 is SGDLS, CDR2 YYNGEE, per germline. The ends lost 0 bases at V and 9 bases at J; junction bases unmatched: 3. The CDR3 is 13 residues long. CDR3 coding DNA: TGTGCCAGCAGCGTAGGACTAGCTGGTGAGCAGTTCTTC. Translating it yields CASSVGLAGEQFF.

The chain uses TRBV4-3 and TRBJ2-7; the match to TRBD1 covers 9 bases. V lost 0 bases to trimming and J lost 2 bases; unmatched junction nucleotides: 2. This CDR3 is built from 15 residues. Germline CDR1 and CDR2: LGHNA and YSLEER. This CDR3 reads CASSQDGTGPYEQYF. CDR3 bases: TGCGCCAGCAGCCAAGATGGGACAGGGCCCTACGAGCAGTACTTC.

This sequence joins TRBV5-1 and TRBJ2-7, with 8 nucleotides matching TRBD1. The V gene's germline CDR1 is SGHRS and CDR2 YFSETQ. The CDR3 runs 15 residues. V gave up 4 bases and J gave up 1 base; unmatched junction bases: 7. In DNA, the CDR3 is TGCGCCAGCAGCCCGACCGGACAGGGTTCCTACGAGCAGTACTTC. It translates to CASSPTGQGSYEQYF.

V usage is TRBV13 and J usage is TRBJ2-7, with TRBD1 identical over 12 bases. Germline loops: CDR1 PRHDT, CDR2 FYEKMQ (reference sequence). There are 14 residues in the CDR3. The V segment lost 5 bases and the J segment 6 bases; nucleotides outside the gene matches: 5. CDR3 nucleotide sequence: TGTGCCAGCAGCCGTCGGGACAGGGGGCGCGAGCAGTACTTC. Residues: CASSRRDRGREQYF.

The V gene is TRBV28, the J gene TRBJ1-6, with D uncertain. Germline V lookup: CDR1 MDHEN, CDR2 SYDVKM. The germline V and J ends were trimmed by 3 bases and 14 bases, with 17 bases remaining between them. The CDR3 runs to 14 residues. As DNA, the CDR3 is TGTGCCAGCAGTTTCCCGGACCTGATCGGGGCCCTCCACTTT. Protein: CASSFPDLIGALHF.

The CDR3 region has the DNA TGTGCCAGCAGCGTAGCCCCGAGCCCTGATCAGCCCCAGCATTTT. Its protein product is CASSVAPSPDQPQHF. The rearrangement links TRBV9 to TRBJ1-5; D is undetermined. The CDR3 length is 15 residues. The V gene lost 0 bases and the J gene lost 5 bases, with 12 bases spanning the gap. Germline V gene lookup returns CDR1 SGDLS and CDR2 YYNGEE.

The rearrangement joins TRBV2 to TRBJ2-7; TRBD1 is a possible D gene (5 bases). With 9 bases removed from V and 6 bases from J, the gap between germline ends came to 18 bases. This CDR3 has 13 amino acids. Germline CDR1 SNHLY, CDR2 FYNNEI. The CDR3 DNA reads as TGTGCCAGTCAACAGGTTTCCTTAACCGAGCAGTACTTC. Translated: CASQQVSLTEQYF.

The chain joins TRBV10-3 to TRBJ2-3, with 10 bases aligning to TRBD2. The CDR3 is made up of 15 amino acids. The V and J ends lost 5 bases and 6 bases, in that order; junction bases with no gene match: 8. CDR1 ENHRY and CDR2 SYGVKD come from the germline V gene. CDR3 amino acids: CAISHERGGPDTQYF. DNA for the CDR3: TGTGCCATCAGTCACGAGCGGGGGGGCCCCGATACGCAGTATTTT.

Only one count was recorded for this clone. The genes are TRBV19 and TRBJ2-1, with 8 bases aligning to TRBD2. The CDR3 extends over 15 amino acids. V trimming: 7 bases; J trimming: 3 bases; junction bases outside the gene matches: 8. CDR1 and CDR2 from the germline V gene are LNHDA and SQIVND (reference sequence). The CDR3 nucleotides are TGTGCCAGTACCCTCGGGGCGGGGGGCTACAATGAGCAGTTCTTC. Translation: CASTLGAGGYNEQFF. The whole variable domain, filled in from reference TRBV19 and TRBJ2-1, reads DGGITQSPKYLFRKEGQNVTLSCEQNLNHDAMYWYRQDPGQGLRLIYYSQIVNDFQKGDIAEGYSVSREKKESFPLTVTSAQKNPTAFYLCASTLGAGGYNEQFFGPGTRLTVL.

In this sample, this clone turned up once. The rearrangement links TRBV5-4 to TRBJ2-5, with 10 bases lining up with TRBD2. V was clipped by 5 bases and J by 14 bases; unmatched bases: 6. Germline CDR1 reads SGHNT; CDR2 reads YYREEE (reference sequence). The CDR3 has 11 amino acids. The CDR3: CASSDSGGSYF. In nucleotides, the CDR3 is TGTGCCAGCAGTGATAGCGGGGGGTCCTACTTC.

CDR3 region: CASSQNRGEQYF. The CDR3 region has the DNA TGTGCCAGCAGCCAAAACAGGGGCGAGCAGTACTTC. The chain links TRBV4-2 to TRBJ2-7; 7 bases line up with TRBD1. Germline trimming cut 2 bases from V and 6 bases from J; bases unmatched to any gene: 1. CDR3 length equals 12 residues. Germline CDR1 LGHNA, CDR2 YNFKEQ.

The sample holds one count of this clone. V gene TRBV28 combines with J gene TRBJ2-2; D possibly corresponds to TRBD2 (6 bases). The germline V and J ends were trimmed by 3 bases and 8 bases, with 16 bases remaining between them. The germline gives CDR1 MDHEN, CDR2 SYDVKM. The CDR3 contains 15 residues. CDR3 nucleotide sequence: TGTGCCAGCAGTTTGGGACTCGGTGGTGCTGGGGAGCTGTTTTTT. It specifies CASSLGLGGAGELFF.

The gene calls are TRBV7-9 and TRBJ1-4; D is unresolved. Per germline, CDR1 SEHNR and CDR2 FQNEAQ (reference sequence). This CDR3 region has 15 residues. Trimming shortened V by 1 base and J by 6 bases, and 12 bases separated the two germline ends. CDR3 DNA sequence: TGTGCCAGCAGCTTAGGTTTCCAGGTGGATGAAAAACTGTTTTTT. Amino acids: CASSLGFQVDEKLFF.

This clone was observed a few times. This chain connects TRBV27 to TRBJ1-2; 11 nucleotides line up with TRBD1. The V gene's germline CDR1 is MNHEY and CDR2 SMNVEV (reference sequence). Trimming took 4 bases from V and 6 from J; bases not matched to a gene: 4. This CDR3 region has 14 residues. CDR3 coding DNA: TGTGCCAGCAGTTCGGGGACAGGGGGGAATGGCTACACCTTC. Translation: CASSSGTGGNGYTF.

The rearrangement links TRBV7-2 to TRBJ2-7, with 7 bases matching TRBD2. Germline V gene lookup returns CDR1 SGHTA and CDR2 FQGNSA. There are 15 residues in the CDR3. V shed 5 bases, J shed 3 bases, and the junction held 10 bases outside the gene matches. CDR3 in DNA: TGTGCCAGCAGCGCAAGCGGGGTCAGCTTCTACGAGCAGTACTTC. It translates to CASSASGVSFYEQYF. Full variable domain (outside the CDR3, taken from reference TRBV7-2 and TRBJ2-7): GAGVSQSPSNKVTEKGKDVELRCDPISGHTALYWYRQSLGQGLEFLIYFQGNSAPDKSGLPSDRFSAERTGGSVSTLTIQRTQQEDSAVYLCASSASGVSFYEQYFGPGTRLTVT.

The chain carries TRBV2 and TRBJ1-1; tentative D call: TRBD1 (5 bases). CDR3 length equals 12 residues. The germline gives CDR1 SNHLY, CDR2 FYNNEI. Trimming took 6 bases from V and 4 from J, leaving 9 bases between them. The CDR3 spells CASRGRGTEAFF. DNA for the CDR3: TGTGCCAGCAGGGGGAGGGGCACTGAAGCTTTCTTT.

This chain connects TRBV5-6 to TRBJ1-2; unclear D gene. Germline V lookup: CDR1 SGHDT, CDR2 YYEEEE. V was shortened by 4 bases and J by 4 bases, with 17 bases between the two germline ends. The CDR3 loop spans 15 amino acids. In DNA form, the CDR3 reads TGTGCCAGCAGCGTTCCCTACCCGGTTTCCTATGGCTACACCTTC. Protein sequence: CASSVPYPVSYGYTF.

The V and J genes are TRBV10-2 and TRBJ2-5; D gene uncertain. CDR1 is WSHSY and CDR2 is SAAADI in the germline V gene. V was pared by 7 bases and J by 2 bases, with 11 bases between. This CDR3 has 13 amino acids. The CDR3 is CASTEKRQETQYF. The CDR3 nucleotides are TGCGCCAGCACCGAAAAGCGACAAGAGACCCAGTACTTC.

The chain joins TRBV14 to TRBJ1-3, with unresolved D. There are 15 residues in the CDR3. Trimming left V 1 base short and J 0 bases short, with 7 bases between. The germline gives CDR1 SGHDN, CDR2 FVKESK. The CDR3 protein is CASSQVAVSGNTIYF. The CDR3 bases are TGTGCCAGCAGCCAAGTTGCAGTCTCTGGAAACACCATATATTTT.

This clone was recorded once. The chain carries TRBV25-1 and TRBJ2-1, with 8 bases that match TRBD2. This CDR3 contains 17 residues. The germline V gene encodes CDR1 MGHDK and CDR2 SYGVNS. V trimming: 2 bases; J trimming: 0 bases; junction bases outside the gene matches: 6. CDR3 protein: CASSETKRGSSYNEQFF. The CDR3 nucleotides are TGTGCCAGCAGTGAAACTAAGCGGGGGAGCTCCTACAATGAGCAGTTCTTC.

The chain recombines TRBV19 with TRBJ1-5; TRBD1 agrees at 8 bases. The CDR3 consists of 15 residues. J was trimmed by 2 bases and V by 6 bases; bases with no gene match: 6. The V gene's germline CDR1 is LNHDA and CDR2 SQIVND (reference sequence). The CDR3 nucleotides read TGTGCCAGTAGAGCCGGGACAGGAGGCAATCAGCCCCAGCATTTT. Its translation is CASRAGTGGNQPQHF.